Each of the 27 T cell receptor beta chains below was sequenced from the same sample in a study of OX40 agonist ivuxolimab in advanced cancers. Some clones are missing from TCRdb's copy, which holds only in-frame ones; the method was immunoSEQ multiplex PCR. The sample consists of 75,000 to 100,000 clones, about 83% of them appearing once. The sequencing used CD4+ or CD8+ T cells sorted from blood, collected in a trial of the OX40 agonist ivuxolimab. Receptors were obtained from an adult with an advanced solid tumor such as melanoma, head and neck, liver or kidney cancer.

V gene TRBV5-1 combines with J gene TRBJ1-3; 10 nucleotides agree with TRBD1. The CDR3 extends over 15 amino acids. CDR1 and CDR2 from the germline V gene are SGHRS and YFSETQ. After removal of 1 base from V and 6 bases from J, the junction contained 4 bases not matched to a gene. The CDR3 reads CASSLSTGGENTIYF. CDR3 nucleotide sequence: TGCGCCAGCAGCTTGTCGACAGGGGGCGAAAACACCATATATTTT.

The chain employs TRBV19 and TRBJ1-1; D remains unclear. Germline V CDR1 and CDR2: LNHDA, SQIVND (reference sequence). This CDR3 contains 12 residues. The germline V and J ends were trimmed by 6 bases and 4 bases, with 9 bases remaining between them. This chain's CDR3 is CASSLVGTEAFF. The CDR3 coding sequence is TGTGCCAGTAGCCTCGTAGGCACTGAAGCTTTCTTT.

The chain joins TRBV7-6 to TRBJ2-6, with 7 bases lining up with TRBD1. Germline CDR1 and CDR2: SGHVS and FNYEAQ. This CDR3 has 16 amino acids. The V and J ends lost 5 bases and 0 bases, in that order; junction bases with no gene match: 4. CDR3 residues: CASSDGTASGANVLTF. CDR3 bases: TGTGCCAGCAGCGATGGGACAGCCTCTGGGGCCAACGTCCTGACTTTC.

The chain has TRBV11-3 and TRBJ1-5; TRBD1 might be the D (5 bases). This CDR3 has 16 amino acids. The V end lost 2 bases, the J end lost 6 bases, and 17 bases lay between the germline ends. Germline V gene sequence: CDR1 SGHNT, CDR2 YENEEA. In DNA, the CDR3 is TGTGCCAGCAGCTTAAGTAAGGGCAGGGCTGGTCAGCCCCAGCATTTT. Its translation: CASSLSKGRAGQPQHF. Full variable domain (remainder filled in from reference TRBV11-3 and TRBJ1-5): EAGVVQSPRYKIIEKKQPVAFWCNPISGHNTLYWYLQNLGQGPELLIRYENEEAVDDSQLPKDRFSAERLKGVDSTLKIQPAELGDSAVYLCASSLSKGRAGQPQHFGDGTRLSIL.

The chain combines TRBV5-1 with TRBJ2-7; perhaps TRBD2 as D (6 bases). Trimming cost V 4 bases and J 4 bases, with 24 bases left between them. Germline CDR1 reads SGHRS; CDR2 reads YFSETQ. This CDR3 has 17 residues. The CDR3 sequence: CASSLVREASGEYEQYF. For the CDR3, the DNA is TGCGCCAGCAGCCTCGTTAGGGAGGCAAGTGGGGAATACGAGCAGTACTTC. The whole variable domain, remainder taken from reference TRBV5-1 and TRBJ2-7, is KAGVTQTPRYLIKTRGQQVTLSCSPISGHRSVSWYQQTPGQGLQFLFEYFSETQRNKGNFPGRFSGRQFSNSRSEMNVSTLELGDSALYLCASSLVREASGEYEQYFGPGTRLTVT.

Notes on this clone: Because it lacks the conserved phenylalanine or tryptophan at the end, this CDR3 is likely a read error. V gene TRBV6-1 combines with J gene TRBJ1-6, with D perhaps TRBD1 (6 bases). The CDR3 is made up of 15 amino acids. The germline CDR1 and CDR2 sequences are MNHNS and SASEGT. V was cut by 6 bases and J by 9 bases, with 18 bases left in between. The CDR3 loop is CASRPLDRSTSPLHL. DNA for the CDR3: TGTGCCAGCAGGCCGCTTGACAGGAGTACTTCACCCCTCCACCTT.

The CDR3 region is CASSLRGLTEAFF. The CDR3 DNA follows: TGTGCCAGCAGCTTAAGGGGGCTCACTGAAGCTTTCTTT. The J gene is TRBJ1-1, the V gene TRBV11-2; TRBD1 matches 7 bases. Trimming took 2 bases from V and 4 from J; bases not matched to a gene: 1. Germline assignment: CDR1 SGHAT and CDR2 FQNNGV. The CDR3 sequence is 13 residues long. Variable domain in full (rest from reference TRBV11-2 and TRBJ1-1): EAGVAQSPRYKIIEKRQSVAFWCNPISGHATLYWYQQILGQGPKLLIQFQNNGVVDDSQLPKDRFSAERLKGVDSTLKIQPAKLEDSAVYLCASSLRGLTEAFFGQGTRLTVV.

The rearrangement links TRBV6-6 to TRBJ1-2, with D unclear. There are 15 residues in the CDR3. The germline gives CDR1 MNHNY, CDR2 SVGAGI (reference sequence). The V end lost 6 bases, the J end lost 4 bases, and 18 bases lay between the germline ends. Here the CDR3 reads CASSPWSNIRYGYTF. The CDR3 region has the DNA TGTGCCAGCAGCCCCTGGTCTAACATCCGCTATGGCTACACCTTC.

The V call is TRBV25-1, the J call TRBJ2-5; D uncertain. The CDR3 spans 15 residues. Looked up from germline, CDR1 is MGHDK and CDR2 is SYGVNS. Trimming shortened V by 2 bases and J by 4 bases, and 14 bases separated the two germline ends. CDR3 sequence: CASSEGRAKGETQYF. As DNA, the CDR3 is TGTGCCAGCAGTGAAGGCCGGGCAAAGGGAGAGACCCAGTACTTC.

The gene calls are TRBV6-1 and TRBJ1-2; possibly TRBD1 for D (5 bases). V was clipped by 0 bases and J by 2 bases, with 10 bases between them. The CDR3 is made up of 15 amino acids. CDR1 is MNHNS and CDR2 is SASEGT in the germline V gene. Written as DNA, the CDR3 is TGTGCCAGCAGTGAAGCGGGGCAGGGAAACTATGGCTACACCTTC. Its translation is CASSEAGQGNYGYTF.

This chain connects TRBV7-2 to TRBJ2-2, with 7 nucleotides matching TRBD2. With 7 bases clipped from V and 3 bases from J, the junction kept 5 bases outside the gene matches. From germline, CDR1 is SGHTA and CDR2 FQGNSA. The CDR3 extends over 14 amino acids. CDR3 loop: CASTRGVHTGELFF. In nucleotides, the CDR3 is TGTGCCAGCACCCGGGGGGTTCACACCGGGGAGCTGTTTTTT.

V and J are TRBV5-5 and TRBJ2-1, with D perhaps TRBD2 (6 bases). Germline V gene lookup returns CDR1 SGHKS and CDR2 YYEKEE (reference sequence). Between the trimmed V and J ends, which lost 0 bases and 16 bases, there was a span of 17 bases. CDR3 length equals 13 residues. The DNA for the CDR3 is TGTGCCAGCAGCTTGGTTTGGGGGGTCCGCGAATTCTTC. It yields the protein CASSLVWGVREFF.

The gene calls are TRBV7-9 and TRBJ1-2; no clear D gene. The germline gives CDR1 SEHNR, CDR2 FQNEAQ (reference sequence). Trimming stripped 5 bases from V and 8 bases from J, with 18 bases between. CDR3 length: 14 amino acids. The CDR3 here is CASSADLDGKGYTF. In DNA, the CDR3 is TGTGCCAGCAGCGCCGACCTCGACGGGAAGGGCTACACCTTC.

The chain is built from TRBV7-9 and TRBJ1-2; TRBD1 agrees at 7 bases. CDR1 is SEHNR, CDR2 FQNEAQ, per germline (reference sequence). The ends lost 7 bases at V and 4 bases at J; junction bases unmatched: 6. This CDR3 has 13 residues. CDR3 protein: CASTLGGLYGYTF. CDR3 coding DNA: TGTGCCAGCACCCTAGGGGGCCTCTATGGCTACACCTTC. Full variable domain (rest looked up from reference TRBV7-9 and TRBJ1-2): DTGVSQNPRHKITKRGQNVTFRCDPISEHNRLYWYRQTLGQGPEFLTYFQNEAQLEKSRLLSDRFSAERPKGSFSTLEIQRTEQGDSAMYLCASTLGGLYGYTFGSGTRLTVV.

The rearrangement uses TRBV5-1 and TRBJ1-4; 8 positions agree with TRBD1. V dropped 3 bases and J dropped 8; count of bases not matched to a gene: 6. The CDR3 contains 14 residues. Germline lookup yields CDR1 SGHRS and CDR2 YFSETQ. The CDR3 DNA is TGCGCCAGCAGCTCCGGACAGGGAAGAGAAAAACTGTTTTTT. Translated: CASSSGQGREKLFF.

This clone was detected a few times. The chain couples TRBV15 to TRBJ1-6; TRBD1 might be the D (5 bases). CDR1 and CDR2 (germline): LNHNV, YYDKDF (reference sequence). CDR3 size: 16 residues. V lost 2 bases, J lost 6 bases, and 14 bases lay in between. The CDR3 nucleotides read TGTGCCACCAGCAGACGAACCGGGACGATTAATTCACCCCTCCACTTT. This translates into CATSRRTGTINSPLHF.

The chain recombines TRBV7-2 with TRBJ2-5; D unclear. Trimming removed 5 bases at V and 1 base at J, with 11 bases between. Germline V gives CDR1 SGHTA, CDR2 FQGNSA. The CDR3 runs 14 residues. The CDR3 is CASSPAGAQETQYF. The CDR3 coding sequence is TGTGCCAGCAGCCCCGCCGGAGCCCAAGAGACCCAGTACTTC. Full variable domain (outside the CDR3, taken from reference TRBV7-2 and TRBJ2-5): GAGVSQSPSNKVTEKGKDVELRCDPISGHTALYWYRQSLGQGLEFLIYFQGNSAPDKSGLPSDRFSAERTGGSVSTLTIQRTQQEDSAVYLCASSPAGAQETQYFGPGTRLLVL.

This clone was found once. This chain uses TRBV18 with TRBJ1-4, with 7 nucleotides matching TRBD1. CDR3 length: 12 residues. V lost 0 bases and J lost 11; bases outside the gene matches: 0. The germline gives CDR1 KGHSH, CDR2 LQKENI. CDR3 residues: CASSPPQGKLFF. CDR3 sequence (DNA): TGTGCCAGCTCACCACCACAGGGGAAACTGTTTTTT.

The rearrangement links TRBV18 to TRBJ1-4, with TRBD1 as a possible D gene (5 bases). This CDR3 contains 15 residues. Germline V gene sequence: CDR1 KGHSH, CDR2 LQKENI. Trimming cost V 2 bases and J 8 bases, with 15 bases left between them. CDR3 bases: TGTGCCAGCTCACCAACCATAGGGGTTATGGAAAAACTGTTTTTT. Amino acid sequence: CASSPTIGVMEKLFF.

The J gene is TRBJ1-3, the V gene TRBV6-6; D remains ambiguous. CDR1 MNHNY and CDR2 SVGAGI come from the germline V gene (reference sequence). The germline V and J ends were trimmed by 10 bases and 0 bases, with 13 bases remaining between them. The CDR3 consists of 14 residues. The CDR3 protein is CATKKPGSGNTIYF. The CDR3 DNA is TGTGCCACGAAGAAACCCGGCTCTGGAAACACCATATATTTT.

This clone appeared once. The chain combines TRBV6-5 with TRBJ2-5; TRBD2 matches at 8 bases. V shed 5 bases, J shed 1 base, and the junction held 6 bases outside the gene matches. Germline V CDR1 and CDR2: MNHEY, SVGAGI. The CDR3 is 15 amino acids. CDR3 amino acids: CASSNTGGGQETQYF. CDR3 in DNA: TGTGCCAGCAGTAACACCGGGGGGGGCCAAGAGACCCAGTACTTC.

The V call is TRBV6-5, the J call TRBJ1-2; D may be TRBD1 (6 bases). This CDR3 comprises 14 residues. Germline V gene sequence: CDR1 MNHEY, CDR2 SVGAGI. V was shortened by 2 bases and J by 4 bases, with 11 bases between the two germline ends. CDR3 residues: CASSYLGGPYGYTF. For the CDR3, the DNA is TGTGCCAGCAGTTACCTAGGGGGGCCCTATGGCTACACCTTC.

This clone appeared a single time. CDR3 in DNA: TGTGCCAGCAGCTTGGATACAGCCGAAACCTACGAGCAGTACTTC. It is translated as CASSLDTAETYEQYF. V usage is TRBV5-8 and J usage is TRBJ2-7; D call uncertain. V shed 0 bases and J shed 2 bases, with 12 bases lying between them. The CDR3 extends over 15 amino acids. CDR1 SGHTS and CDR2 YDEGEE come from the germline V gene.

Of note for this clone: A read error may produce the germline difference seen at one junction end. CDR3 sequence reads: CASSSDYYEQFF. CDR3 DNA sequence: TGTGCCAGCAGCTCCGACTACTATGAGCAGTTCTTC. V is TRBV5-4 and J is TRBJ2-1; possible D gene TRBD2, 5 bases. Germline V gene sequence: CDR1 SGHNT, CDR2 YYREEE (reference sequence). This CDR3 spans 12 amino acids.

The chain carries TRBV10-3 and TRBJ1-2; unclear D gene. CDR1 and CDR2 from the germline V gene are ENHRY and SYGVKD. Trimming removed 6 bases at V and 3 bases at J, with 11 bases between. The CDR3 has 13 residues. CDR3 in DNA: TGTGCCATCAGCGGCCGGGAGGACTATGGCTACACCTTC. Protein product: CAISGREDYGYTF.

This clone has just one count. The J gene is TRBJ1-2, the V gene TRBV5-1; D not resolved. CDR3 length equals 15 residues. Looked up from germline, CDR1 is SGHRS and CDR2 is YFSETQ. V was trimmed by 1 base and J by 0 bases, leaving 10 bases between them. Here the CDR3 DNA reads TGCGCCAGCAGCTTGCCTGGAGCCTCTAACTATGGCTACACCTTC. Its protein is CASSLPGASNYGYTF.

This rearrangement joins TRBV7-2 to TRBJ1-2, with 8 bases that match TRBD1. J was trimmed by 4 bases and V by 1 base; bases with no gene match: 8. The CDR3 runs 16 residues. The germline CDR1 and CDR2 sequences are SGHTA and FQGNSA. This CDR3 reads CASSLEVTGAVYGYTF. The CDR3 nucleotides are TGTGCCAGCAGCTTAGAGGTGACAGGGGCTGTCTATGGCTACACCTTC.